These 30 T cell receptor beta chains share one sample of origin, sequenced in a study of blood T cell repertoires in COVID-19. Some clones are missing from TCRdb's copy, which holds only in-frame ones; the method was immunoSEQ multiplex PCR. The sample has 90,000 to 130,000 clones, 82% seen once; the top ten hold approximately 7.9%. Sample: peripheral blood. The receptors were gathered from a man between 70 and 80 years old with acute or convalescent COVID-19.

V usage is TRBV5-5 and J usage is TRBJ2-7; 8 bases agree with TRBD2. The CDR3 totals 16 residues. The J segment lost 4 bases and the V segment lost 1 base, leaving 10 bases of the junction unmatched. CDR1 is SGHKS and CDR2 is YYEKEE in the germline V gene (reference sequence). CDR3 nucleotide sequence: TGTGCCAGCAGCTTGAGGGGAGCGGGAGTCCTATACGAGCAGTACTTC. Amino acids: CASSLRGAGVLYEQYF.

The rearrangement links TRBV5-1 to TRBJ2-2; D not resolved. Germline CDR1 reads SGHRS; CDR2 reads YFSETQ. The CDR3 is 15 amino acids. V was cut by 4 bases and J by 3 bases, with 13 bases left in between. The CDR3 here is CASSPPSAYTGELFF. The DNA for the CDR3 is TGCGCCAGCAGCCCCCCCAGTGCCTACACCGGGGAGCTGTTTTTT.

V is TRBV19 and J is TRBJ1-5, with a possible D match to TRBD1 (5 bases). The germline CDR1 and CDR2 sequences are LNHDA and SQIVND (reference sequence). This CDR3 spans 15 amino acids. The V end lost 5 bases, the J end lost 3 bases, and 14 bases lay between the germline ends. The CDR3 protein is CASSLPGVANQPQHF. The CDR3 coding sequence is TGTGCCAGTAGTTTACCGGGGGTCGCCAATCAGCCCCAGCATTTT.

The CDR3 spells CASSLSSQPQHF. DNA for the CDR3: TGTGCCAGCAGCTTATCCAGTCAGCCCCAGCATTTT. The rearrangement joins TRBV7-9 to TRBJ1-5; D is unresolved. Per germline, CDR1 SEHNR and CDR2 FQNEAQ (reference sequence). V dropped 2 bases and J dropped 6 bases, with 5 bases sitting between them. The CDR3 totals 12 residues.

This clone was seen only a few times. The sample carries other DNA sequences with the same CDR3. This chain uses TRBV28 with TRBJ1-1; D ambiguous. CDR3 length equals 12 residues. Germline V gene lookup returns CDR1 MDHEN and CDR2 SYDVKM. The V end was cut by 4 bases, the J end by 5 bases, with 8 bases between. This CDR3 reads CASSSGGTEAFF. The CDR3 region has the DNA TGTGCCAGCAGTTCGGGAGGGACTGAAGCTTTCTTT.

J is TRBJ1-4 and V is TRBV21-1; TRBD1 is the table's D call, not checked against the DNA. TRBV21-1 is labeled a pseudogene. This CDR3 is built from 13 residues. The CDR3, as DNA: TGTGCCAATAGGGGCTGCCCACATGAAAAACTGTTTTTT. Residues: CANRGCPHEKLFF.

The chain combines TRBV6-2 or TRBV6-3 with TRBJ2-4; tentatively, D is TRBD2 (5 bases). CDR1 MNHEY and CDR2 SVGEGT come from the germline V gene. This CDR3 comprises 11 residues. V was clipped by 4 bases and J by 8 bases, with 6 bases between them. In DNA, the CDR3 is TGTGCCAGCAGTTGGGGAGACATTCAGTACTTC. It yields the protein CASSWGDIQYF.

The V gene is TRBV12-3 or TRBV12-4, the J gene TRBJ1-5; no reliable D call. CDR3 length: 12 residues. Trimming removed 4 bases from V and 11 bases from J, with 12 bases in between. The CDR3 DNA follows: TGTGCCAGCAGTTCCCACCCTAAAGCCCAGCATTTT. This translates into CASSSHPKAQHF.

The chain links TRBV5-4 to TRBJ1-3, with 8 bases aligning to TRBD1. The V and J ends lost 0 bases and 4 bases, in that order; junction bases with no gene match: 6. The CDR3 sequence is 16 residues long. Looked up from germline, CDR1 is SGHNT and CDR2 is YYREEE (reference sequence). The CDR3 region is CASSLGTGTLGNTIYF. The DNA for the CDR3 is TGTGCCAGCAGCTTGGGGACAGGGACGCTCGGAAACACCATATATTTT.

The chain has TRBV5-1 and TRBJ1-5, with D unclear. V was clipped by 1 base and J by 7 bases, with 15 bases between them. The CDR3 contains 15 residues. The germline V gene has CDR1 SGHRS and CDR2 YFSETQ. The CDR3 nucleotides read TGCGCCAGCAGCTTGATGGGCTTCAGTGGCCAGCCCCAGCATTTT. Protein: CASSLMGFSGQPQHF. The full variable domain, with the rest looked up from reference TRBV5-1 and TRBJ1-5, is KAGVTQTPRYLIKTRGQQVTLSCSPISGHRSVSWYQQTPGQGLQFLFEYFSETQRNKGNFPGRFSGRQFSNSRSEMNVSTLELGDSALYLCASSLMGFSGQPQHFGDGTRLSIL.

This sequence joins TRBV28 and TRBJ1-2, with D perhaps TRBD1 (6 bases). Looked up from germline, CDR1 is MDHEN and CDR2 is SYDVKM. The V and J ends lost 6 bases and 0 bases respectively, with 14 bases between them. The CDR3 consists of 15 residues. The CDR3 loop reads CASRPVDSSNYGYTF. CDR3 bases: TGTGCCAGCAGGCCTGTGGACAGCTCTAACTATGGCTACACCTTC.

This chain joins TRBV5-1 and TRBJ2-1; 8 positions agree with TRBD2. Germline CDR1 is SGHRS and CDR2 is YFSETQ. V dropped 0 bases and J dropped 4; count of bases not matched to a gene: 6. This CDR3 has 16 amino acids. The CDR3 is CASSLAAGLGYNEQFF. The CDR3 region has the DNA TGCGCCAGCAGCTTGGCCGCGGGACTAGGGTACAATGAGCAGTTCTTC.

This chain joins TRBV20-1 and TRBJ1-2; the D gene is possibly TRBD1 (6 bases). The germline gives CDR1 DFQATT, CDR2 SNEGSKA (reference sequence). The CDR3 totals 11 residues. Trimming took off 5 bases at V and 6 bases at J, with 10 bases between the two ends. CDR3 protein: CSAQDRDGYTF. The DNA of the CDR3 is TGCAGTGCTCAGGACAGAGATGGCTACACCTTC.

V is TRBV4-1 and J is TRBJ1-2; 10 positions match TRBD1. Trimming removed 4 bases from V and 2 bases from J; junction bases left unmatched: 7. The CDR3 covers 16 residues. The germline gives CDR1 MGHRA, CDR2 YSYEKL. The CDR3: CASSLFGDRGNYGYTF. The CDR3 DNA sequence: TGCGCCAGCAGCCTCTTCGGGGACAGGGGAAACTATGGCTACACCTTC.

V usage is TRBV4-1 and J usage is TRBJ1-5; D not certain. The CDR3 contains 17 residues. Trimming shortened V by 0 bases and J by 0 bases, and 12 bases separated the two germline ends. Germline CDR1 is MGHRA and CDR2 is YSYEKL. The CDR3 DNA reads as TGCGCCAGCAGCCAAGATAGGAGCAGAGATAGCAATCAGCCCCAGCATTTT. Translated, it gives CASSQDRSRDSNQPQHF.

The chain links TRBV18 to TRBJ1-5; no clear D gene. The CDR3 length is 14 residues. Germline lookup yields CDR1 KGHSH and CDR2 LQKENI. With 1 base removed from V and 2 bases from J, the gap between germline ends came to 6 bases. The CDR3 here is CASSPRQGNQPQHF. Written as DNA, the CDR3 is TGTGCCAGCTCACCACGGCAGGGCAATCAGCCCCAGCATTTT.

V usage is TRBV5-1 and J usage is TRBJ2-7, with 8 bases fitting TRBD1. V gave up 3 bases and J gave up 4 bases; unmatched junction bases: 6. Germline V CDR1 and CDR2: SGHRS, YFSETQ. The CDR3 consists of 14 residues. CDR3 sequence (DNA): TGCGCCAGCAGCTACACAGGGGGTTTGTACGAGCAGTACTTC. Its translation: CASSYTGGLYEQYF.

J is TRBJ1-2 and V is TRBV6-5, with 9 bases fitting TRBD1. Trimming at V came to 6 bases and at J to 2 bases, leaving 7 bases not matched to a gene. CDR3 size: 15 residues. CDR1 MNHEY and CDR2 SVGAGI come from the germline V gene. The CDR3 DNA reads as TGTGCCAGCAGCACCGTTGGGACAGGGAACTATGGCTACACCTTC. Translating it yields CASSTVGTGNYGYTF.

This chain connects TRBV19 to TRBJ1-5, with D tentatively TRBD1 (5 bases). Trimming left V 1 base short and J 2 bases short, with 12 bases between. The CDR3 extends over 16 amino acids. Per germline, CDR1 LNHDA and CDR2 SQIVND (reference sequence). CDR3 residues: CASSIGGVIGNQPQHF. The CDR3 DNA reads TGTGCCAGTAGTATAGGGGGGGTTATCGGCAATCAGCCCCAGCATTTT.

The gene calls are TRBV6-5 and TRBJ2-4, with D perhaps matching TRBD2 (6 bases). From germline, CDR1 is MNHEY and CDR2 SVGAGI. The CDR3 runs 15 residues. V was pared by 5 bases and J by 6 bases, with 17 bases between. The CDR3 sequence is CASSTLLEGRNIQYF. The DNA for the CDR3 is TGTGCCAGCAGTACCTTGTTGGAGGGGAGAAACATTCAGTACTTC.

This clone was seen more than once but under ten times. This sequence joins TRBV5-4 and TRBJ2-1; 11 nucleotides agree with TRBD2. V trimming: 2 bases; J trimming: 12 bases; junction bases outside the gene matches: 13. The CDR3 length is 16 residues. Germline V gives CDR1 SGHNT, CDR2 YYREEE (reference sequence). DNA for the CDR3: TGTGCCAGCAGCTTCAAGACTAGCGGGGACAGTGAATCGCAGTTCTTC. Protein: CASSFKTSGDSESQFF.

The J gene is TRBJ1-4, the V gene TRBV28, with a possible D match to TRBD1 (6 bases). There are 17 residues in the CDR3. Trimming cost V 4 bases and J 2 bases, with 17 bases left between them. Germline V gives CDR1 MDHEN, CDR2 SYDVKM. This chain's CDR3 is CASSSFLQGSTNEKLFF. CDR3 DNA sequence: TGTGCCAGCAGTTCGTTCCTACAGGGTTCGACTAATGAAAAACTGTTTTTT. Looking up the rest from reference TRBV28 and TRBJ1-4 gives the full variable domain: DVKVTQSSRYLVKRTGEKVFLECVQDMDHENMFWYRQDPGLGLRLIYFSYDVKMKEKGDIPEGYSVSREKKERFSLILESASTNQTSMYLCASSSFLQGSTNEKLFFGSGTQLSVL.

The V call is TRBV5-1, the J call TRBJ2-7, with a possible D match to TRBD2 (7 bases). The CDR3 length is 13 residues. The V and J ends lost 7 bases and 2 bases respectively, with 13 bases between them. Germline V lookup: CDR1 SGHRS, CDR2 YFSETQ. CDR3 in amino acids: CASRSGTTYEQYF. For the CDR3, the DNA is TGCGCCAGCCGAAGCGGGACAACCTACGAGCAGTACTTC. Looking up the rest from reference TRBV5-1 and TRBJ2-7 gives the full variable domain: KAGVTQTPRYLIKTRGQQVTLSCSPISGHRSVSWYQQTPGQGLQFLFEYFSETQRNKGNFPGRFSGRQFSNSRSEMNVSTLELGDSALYLCASRSGTTYEQYFGPGTRLTVT.

This clone came up a few times. The V and J genes are TRBV7-7 and TRBJ1-4; 7 bases are a match to TRBD1. The CDR3 is 15 residues long. The V and J ends lost 5 bases and 4 bases, in that order; junction bases with no gene match: 7. The germline V gene has CDR1 SSHAT and CDR2 FNYEAQ (reference sequence). CDR3 in DNA: TGTGCCAGCAGCCCCCGGACAGGCCTTAATGAAAAACTGTTTTTT. Translated: CASSPRTGLNEKLFF.

This clone has more than one count but fewer than ten. The chain has TRBV6-2 or TRBV6-3 and TRBJ2-1, with TRBD2 matching 11 bases. The V and J ends lost 4 bases and 5 bases, in that order; junction bases with no gene match: 7. The germline V gene encodes CDR1 MNHEY and CDR2 SVGEGT. This CDR3 comprises 16 residues. The DNA for the CDR3 is TGTGCCAGCAGTTCCCCCGGGACTAGCGGAAACAATGAGCAGTTCTTC. Translation: CASSSPGTSGNNEQFF.

V gene TRBV5-1 combines with J gene TRBJ1-6, with TRBD1 matching 9 bases. The V segment lost 4 bases and the J segment 10 bases; nucleotides outside the gene matches: 6. Germline V CDR1 and CDR2: SGHRS, YFSETQ. The CDR3 covers 14 residues. CDR3 protein: CASSPGQGGSPLHF. Here the CDR3 DNA reads TGCGCCAGCAGCCCGGGACAGGGAGGATCACCCCTCCACTTT.

The chain links TRBV19 to TRBJ1-2; 8 bases are a match to TRBD1. Germline V gene sequence: CDR1 LNHDA, CDR2 SQIVND (reference sequence). Trimming took 7 bases from V and 4 from J; bases not matched to a gene: 11. The length of the CDR3 is 15 residues. CDR3 protein: CASTTPGGEGYGYTF. In DNA, the CDR3 is TGTGCCAGTACCACTCCAGGGGGCGAGGGCTATGGCTACACCTTC. Drawing the rest from reference TRBV19 and TRBJ1-2, the complete variable domain is DGGITQSPKYLFRKEGQNVTLSCEQNLNHDAMYWYRQDPGQGLRLIYYSQIVNDFQKGDIAEGYSVSREKKESFPLTVTSAQKNPTAFYLCASTTPGGEGYGYTFGSGTRLTVV.

This clone was found once. The genes are TRBV12-3 or TRBV12-4 and TRBJ1-6; D possibly corresponds to TRBD1 (5 bases). The CDR3 has 13 residues. V was cut by 5 bases and J by 9 bases, with 11 bases left in between. The CDR3 sequence is CASSPGSVSPLHF. In DNA, the CDR3 is TGTGCCAGCAGTCCAGGGTCCGTTTCACCCCTCCACTTT.

CDR3 sequence (DNA): TGTGCCAGCAGTTTCACCAGGGGAGAATCACCCCTCCACTTT. It specifies CASSFTRGESPLHF. This chain connects TRBV28 to TRBJ1-6, with TRBD1 as a possible D gene (6 bases). This CDR3 region has 14 residues. V lost 3 bases and J lost 10, with 13 bases in between. CDR1 MDHEN and CDR2 SYDVKM come from the germline V gene.

This chain connects TRBV21-1 to TRBJ1-5; the table assigns TRBD1, which was not confirmed against the DNA. TRBV21-1 is a recognized pseudogene. CDR3 size: 15 residues. The CDR3 sequence: CASSKVGTGVQPQHF. The CDR3 bases are TGTGCCAGCAGCAAAGTGGGGACAGGGGTTCAGCCCCAGCATTTT.